What follows is one T cell receptor (beta chain) and its context. Its antigen has not been determined. Base quality data are lacking; no much larger clone is found one base away. These data are taken from a study of blood T cell repertoires in COVID-19 (dated by TCRdb to 2018 to 2021). The study in broad terms: Samples from collaborators originated in the United States, Italy and Spain and spanned both the acute and convalescent phases of COVID-19. The repertoires were made available in a free public database intended to serve as a resource for research on the immune response to SARS-CoV-2. Where available, HLA class I and class II types were obtained from metadata supplied by the sample provider rather than from assay-based typing. The samples were drawn from two sources: the first 160 participants of the ongoing ImmuneRACE study, and 1,200 or so subjects contributed by 6 global collaborators. Subjects who had been exposed to COVID-19, were actively infected with it, or had recovered from it provided the deeply sampled blood TCRbeta repertoires that made up the dataset. The prospective study material was composed of cDNA or gDNA derived from T cells, B-cell-depleted T cells, or PBMCs. Nearly every sample came with metadata listing a de-identified subject ID, COVID-19 status, age in years and sex.

The CDR3 measures 13 amino acids from cysteine to phenylalanine. Only the CDR3 DNA stays, 39 bases, in frame from base 1. A distance of 10 bases separates the germline ends of V and J, which lose 3 bases and 5 bases respectively. The germline V gene (reference sequence) provides CDR1 LGHDT and CDR2 YNNKEL. Each collaborating institution followed its own protocols to collect whole blood in K2EDTA tubes. For TCRbeta analysis, collaborators shipped samples as frozen whole blood, isolated PBMCs, or DNA extracted from either of those sample types. The immunoSEQ Assay, a bias-controlled multiplex PCR, was used to amplify TCRbeta CDR3 regions from genomic DNA. From the authors' description of their analysis: The number of nucleated cells in each sample was estimated from the amplification of reference gene primers within the assay. To quantify the absolute abundance of each unique TCRbeta CDR3 rearrangement, sequence reads were collapsed and filtered. For each sample, productive Simpson clonality was calculated as the square root of Simpson's diversity index over productive rearrangements. The immuneACCESS repertoire file appears here via TCRdb, limited to in-frame rearrangements. These files lack a portion of the clones; in checked studies, under half of the deficit traces to unresolved V genes, and the cause of the others is not known. The V and J calls and clone size were taken over from that table, and D and trimming were inferred from the DNA. The sample table contains under 200,000 clones; only one count was recorded for approximately 88% of them. The top ten hold 13% to 15% of the sample.

The paper's findings and limits, for the study overall: How much clinical and demographic metadata was included differed by source and by participant, and the metadata was provided uncurated.

The V and J segments used are TRBV3-1 (or the pseudogene TRBV3-2) and TRBJ1-1; the D gene cannot be resolved reliably. The sequenced sample consisted of peripheral blood. This clonotype originated in a young man with active or convalescent COVID-19. Here is the DNA: TGTGCCAGCAGCCACCCAGGAGGAACTGAAGCTTTCTTT. Translated, it gives CASSHPGGTEAFF.